The source of this T cell receptor beta chain is a study of tissue T cells after allogeneic stem cell transplantation. Study details: Graft-versus-host disease patients received grafts, several unmodified and three CD34-selected to deplete T cells. Study conclusions and caveats: Only a limited share of tissue TCRs appeared in blood or spleen. Shared clones across patients were few; motif clustering revealed tissue-specific shared signatures.

As concerns this clone: Its antigen is unidentified.

CDR1 is LNHDA and CDR2 is SQIVND in the germline V gene (reference sequence). V lost 3 bases and J lost 2, with 10 bases in between. The CDR3 runs to 14 residues. Sequencing of TCRbeta CDR3 at survey depth gave sequences and template counts. Data came from immunoSEQ multiplex PCR; TCRdb stores just in-frame clones and leaves some out. The data show under 50,000 clones, about nine tenths seen once. This clonotype originated in a woman aged 35-75 years who later had graft-versus-host disease after an allogeneic stem cell transplant. This specimen was blood, taken before transplantation. The chain links TRBV19 to TRBJ1-1; no reliable D call. In DNA form, the CDR3 reads TGTGCCAGTAGTATGGGCCGAGAAAACACTGAAGCTTTCTTT. The encoded protein is CASSMGRENTEAFF.